This TCR beta chain is drawn from a study of T cell repertoires in cytomegalovirus infection. Looked up from germline, CDR1 is SEHNR and CDR2 is FQNEAQ (reference sequence). Trimming stripped 5 bases from V and 3 bases from J, with 6 bases between. The CDR3 has 12 amino acids. TCRdb re-derived calls from the reads in MiXCR, one entry per CDR3 protein. The sample includes more than 400,000 distinct CDR3 sequences, 26% of them seen just once. This clonotype appeared many times. This receptor was taken from a human donor in good health (CMV status not recorded). Some clones in this sample may be carry-over from other donors' samples. Sequencing was carried out using PBMCs. The J gene is TRBJ2-3, the V gene TRBV7-9, with D unclear. The CDR3 sequence: CASSKWTDTQYF. CDR3 DNA: TGTGCCAGCAGCAAATGGACAGATACGCAGTATTTT. The complete variable domain, with remaining parts taken from reference TRBV7-9 and TRBJ2-3, reads DTGVSQNPRHKITKRGQNVTFRCDPISEHNRLYWYRQTLGQGPEFLTYFQNEAQLEKSRLLSDRFSAERPKGSFSTLEIQRTEQGDSAMYLCASSKWTDTQYFGPGTRLTVL.